The 32 T cell receptor beta chains in this list originate from one sample, sequenced in a study of CD8+ T cells in alopecia areata. RNA, once extracted, was reverse transcribed into cDNA for use as the sequencing template. Assay: immunoSEQ multiplex PCR; the TCRdb copy retains only in-frame clones and omits some. The sample records approximately 30,000 clones, about 60% being singletons. Sequences were obtained from NKG2D-high CD8+ T cells sorted from blood. The receptor set was obtained from a human donor with alopecia areata.

This clone was picked up a small number of times. The chain recombines TRBV6-9 with TRBJ2-6, with D perhaps TRBD1 (6 bases). The CDR3 consists of 17 residues. CDR1 and CDR2 from the germline V gene are MNHGY and SVAAGI. The V end lost 7 bases, the J end lost 0 bases, and 16 bases lay between the germline ends. This chain's CDR3 is CASKGRRGDSGANVLTF. CDR3 bases: TGTGCCAGCAAGGGGCGCAGGGGAGACTCTGGGGCCAACGTCCTGACTTTC.

The chain combines TRBV5-6 with TRBJ1-2; no clear D. V dropped 1 base and J dropped 4 bases, with 11 bases sitting between them. CDR3 length equals 14 residues. Germline V gene lookup returns CDR1 SGHDT and CDR2 YYEEEE. CDR3 region: CASSLQAKSYGYTF. DNA for the CDR3: TGTGCCAGCAGCTTGCAGGCCAAGAGCTATGGCTACACCTTC.

With regard to this clone: Other DNA sequences within the sample encode an identical CDR3. The genes are TRBV7-9 and TRBJ1-1, with D possibly being TRBD1 (6 bases). This CDR3 has 13 amino acids. Germline loops: CDR1 SEHNR, CDR2 FQNEAQ (reference sequence). Trimming cost V 9 bases and J 3 bases, with 14 bases left between them. DNA for the CDR3: TGTGCCAGTACCGGGGGCGGGTACACTGAAGCTTTCTTT. Protein product: CASTGGGYTEAFF.

This chain joins TRBV28 and TRBJ2-7; tentatively, D is TRBD1 (5 bases). The ends were cut back, 2 bases at V and 2 bases at J, with 10 bases in the middle. This CDR3 contains 14 residues. Germline values: CDR1 MDHEN, CDR2 SYDVKM. As DNA, the CDR3 is TGTGCCAGCAGTTTAAGGACACAAGCCTACGAGCAGTACTTC. It specifies CASSLRTQAYEQYF.

This sequence joins TRBV2 and TRBJ2-5, with D hard to call. This CDR3 is built from 13 residues. Germline-derived CDR1 and CDR2 are SNHLY and FYNNEI. V was pared by 3 bases and J by 1 base, with 6 bases between. CDR3 sequence reads: CASSDGLQETQYF. The CDR3 nucleotides read TGTGCCAGCAGTGATGGGCTCCAAGAGACCCAGTACTTC.

This sequence joins TRBV5-4 and TRBJ1-1; perhaps TRBD1 as D (6 bases). CDR1 and CDR2 from the germline V gene are SGHNT and YYREEE (reference sequence). The CDR3 is 16 amino acids. V gave up 4 bases and J gave up 4 bases, with 20 bases separating them. DNA of the CDR3: TGTGCCAGCAGCCATACGCCGACAGGCTGGACCACTGAAGCTTTCTTT. Protein product: CASSHTPTGWTTEAFF. Looking up the rest from reference TRBV5-4 and TRBJ1-1 gives the full variable domain: ETGVTQSPTHLIKTRGQQVTLRCSSQSGHNTVSWYQQALGQGPQFIFQYYREEENGRGNFPPRFSGLQFPNYSSELNVNALELDDSALYLCASSHTPTGWTTEAFFGQGTRLTVV.

The chain is built from TRBV21-1 and TRBJ2-2; TRBD1 is taken as the D call from the table, unchecked against the DNA. TRBV21-1 is an annotated pseudogene. The CDR3 covers 19 residues. CDR3 DNA sequence: TGTGCCAGCAGCAAAGAGGTGGACAGGGGCGATACGAACACCGGGGAGCTGTTTTTT. Its translation: CASSKEVDRGDTNTGELFF.

This rearrangement joins TRBV25-1 to TRBJ1-3; tentatively, D is TRBD1 (6 bases). The CDR3 has 15 amino acids. The V end was cut by 3 bases, the J end by 4 bases, with 13 bases between. Germline V gene data show CDR1 as MGHDK and CDR2 as SYGVNS. CDR3 nucleotides: TGTGCCAGCAGTGATCCTGCAGGGGAAGGAAACACCATATATTTT. This encodes CASSDPAGEGNTIYF.

This clone was seen only a few times. V and J are TRBV14 and TRBJ2-7, with D possibly matching TRBD1 (5 bases). The CDR3 is 14 amino acids. V was trimmed by 3 bases and J by 2 bases, leaving 11 bases between them. The germline V gene encodes CDR1 SGHDN and CDR2 FVKESK. The CDR3 nucleotides read TGTGCCAGCAGCCATCCAGGGCGGCCCTACGAGCAGTACTTC. Protein: CASSHPGRPYEQYF. Full variable domain (remainder filled in from reference TRBV14 and TRBJ2-7): EAGVTQFPSHSVIEKGQTVTLRCDPISGHDNLYWYRRVMGKEIKFLLHFVKESKQDESGMPNNRFLAERTGGTYSTLKVQPAELEDSGVYFCASSHPGRPYEQYFGPGTRLTVT.

The chain is built from TRBV19 and TRBJ1-1; possible D gene TRBD1, 5 bases. CDR3 length: 13 amino acids. From germline, CDR1 is LNHDA and CDR2 SQIVND (reference sequence). V dropped 3 bases and J dropped 3 bases, with 8 bases sitting between them. The CDR3 sequence is CASSMGRYTEAFF. The DNA of the CDR3 is TGTGCCAGTAGTATGGGACGGTACACTGAAGCTTTCTTT.

This rearrangement joins TRBV7-3 to TRBJ1-2; D unresolved. Deletions cut 1 base from V and 4 bases from J, with 10 bases between. This CDR3 has 14 amino acids. Germline CDR1 SGHTA, CDR2 FQGTGA. CDR3: CASSLIGGSYGYTF. The CDR3 DNA follows: TGTGCCAGCAGCTTAATAGGCGGTTCCTATGGCTACACCTTC.

This clone was counted only a few times. The J gene is TRBJ2-1, the V gene TRBV7-8, with 7 nucleotides matching TRBD1. Per germline, CDR1 SGHVS and CDR2 FQNEAQ. CDR3 size: 13 residues. Germline trimming cut 5 bases from V and 10 bases from J; bases unmatched to any gene: 8. The CDR3 DNA is TGTGCCAGCAGCCCCAAAACAGGGGTCGAGCAGTTCTTC. It codes for CASSPKTGVEQFF.

This clone appeared a few times. The chain has TRBV19 and TRBJ2-1, with 7 bases aligning to TRBD2. CDR1 and CDR2 (germline): LNHDA, SQIVND (reference sequence). There are 14 residues in the CDR3. Germline trimming cut 9 bases from V and 7 bases from J; bases unmatched to any gene: 12. CDR3 DNA sequence: TGTGCCAGCCGACAGTTAGCGGGTATTAATGAGCAGTTCTTC. This encodes CASRQLAGINEQFF. The whole variable domain, filled in from reference TRBV19 and TRBJ2-1, reads DGGITQSPKYLFRKEGQNVTLSCEQNLNHDAMYWYRQDPGQGLRLIYYSQIVNDFQKGDIAEGYSVSREKKESFPLTVTSAQKNPTAFYLCASRQLAGINEQFFGPGTRLTVL.

The chain is built from TRBV11-3 and TRBJ2-1; TRBD2 agrees at 8 bases. Germline values: CDR1 SGHNT, CDR2 YENEEA. Losses at the gene ends were 0 bases for V and 5 bases for J; bases not matched to a gene: 12. The CDR3 is made up of 18 amino acids. CDR3 nucleotide sequence: TGTGCCAGCAGCTTAGATACAGCCAGCGGGAGTATGGACAATGAGCAGTTCTTC. It translates to CASSLDTASGSMDNEQFF.

The chain carries TRBV29-1 and TRBJ2-1, with a weak D call TRBD1 (6 bases). V lost 3 bases and J lost 9, with 9 bases in between. Germline assignment: CDR1 SQVTM and CDR2 ANQGSEA. The length of the CDR3 is 11 residues. CDR3 protein: CSVEGAGEQFF. The CDR3 coding sequence is TGCAGCGTTGAGGGGGCGGGTGAGCAGTTCTTC.

This chain connects TRBV15 to TRBJ1-5; D is undetermined. The CDR3 sequence is 15 residues long. The V end lost 5 bases, the J end lost 7 bases, and 18 bases lay between the germline ends. Germline loops: CDR1 LNHNV, CDR2 YYDKDF (reference sequence). The CDR3 loop reads CATSPEQGYSQPQHF. Written as DNA, the CDR3 is TGTGCCACCAGCCCCGAACAAGGGTATTCCCAGCCCCAGCATTTT.

CDR3 in amino acids: CASSLFDEKLFF. The DNA for the CDR3 is TGTGCCAGCAGCTTGTTTGATGAAAAACTGTTTTTT. This chain connects TRBV7-9 to TRBJ1-4; D gene unclear. Deletions cut 3 bases from V and 6 bases from J, with 5 bases between. Germline V gene data show CDR1 as SEHNR and CDR2 as FQNEAQ (reference sequence). The CDR3 runs 12 residues.

The genes are TRBV7-9 and TRBJ1-1, with D unresolved. V was trimmed by 6 bases and J by 0 bases, leaving 5 bases between them. This CDR3 spans 12 amino acids. CDR1 is SEHNR and CDR2 is FQNEAQ in the germline V gene (reference sequence). The CDR3 DNA sequence: TGTGCCAGCAGAAGGGTGAACACTGAAGCTTTCTTT. Protein: CASRRVNTEAFF. The entire variable domain, with the rest obtained from reference TRBV7-9 and TRBJ1-1, is as follows: DTGVSQNPRHKITKRGQNVTFRCDPISEHNRLYWYRQTLGQGPEFLTYFQNEAQLEKSRLLSDRFSAERPKGSFSTLEIQRTEQGDSAMYLCASRRVNTEAFFGQGTRLTVV.

The rearrangement links TRBV9 to TRBJ2-2; the match to TRBD2 covers 7 bases. CDR1 and CDR2 (germline): SGDLS, YYNGEE. The CDR3 totals 15 residues. Trimming cost V 4 bases and J 5 bases; bases outside gene matches: 8. The CDR3 spells CASSPMRRGTGELFF. CDR3 sequence (DNA): TGTGCCAGCAGCCCGATGAGGCGGGGGACCGGGGAGCTGTTTTTT.

This clone was seen only once. This sample includes further DNA sequences coding for the same CDR3. The V gene is TRBV4-1, the J gene TRBJ1-4; D uncertain. The V gene lost 1 base and the J gene lost 0 bases, with 6 bases spanning the gap. The CDR3 runs 15 residues. Germline V gene sequence: CDR1 MGHRA, CDR2 YSYEKL. CDR3 bases: TGCGCCAGCAGCCAAGTGGTTACAACTAATGAAAAACTGTTTTTT. This codes for CASSQVVTTNEKLFF.

CDR3 loop: CASSVGTAEWRYGYTF. CDR3 DNA: TGTGCCAGCAGCGTAGGAACAGCGGAGTGGCGTTATGGCTACACCTTC. This sequence joins TRBV9 and TRBJ1-2; D gene uncertain. CDR3 length equals 16 residues. Germline values: CDR1 SGDLS, CDR2 YYNGEE. Trimming removed 0 bases from V and 5 bases from J, with 17 bases in between.

The chain carries TRBV9 and TRBJ2-7, with unresolved D. This CDR3 comprises 12 residues. The V gene's germline CDR1 is SGDLS and CDR2 YYNGEE. The V and J ends lost 3 bases and 7 bases respectively, with 11 bases between them. The CDR3 region is CASSGELREQYF. As DNA, the CDR3 is TGTGCCAGCAGCGGAGAGCTGAGGGAGCAGTACTTC.

The V and J genes are TRBV5-6 and TRBJ2-7; D is possibly TRBD1 (6 bases). The CDR3 length is 14 residues. The germline gives CDR1 SGHDT, CDR2 YYEEEE. V lost 4 bases to trimming and J lost 3 bases, with 14 bases between them. CDR3 sequence: CASSPPDSFYEQYF. In nucleotides, the CDR3 is TGTGCCAGCAGCCCCCCGGACAGCTTCTACGAGCAGTACTTC.

This clone was observed a few times. The chain carries TRBV15 and TRBJ2-7; D is possibly TRBD2 (6 bases). Germline-derived CDR1 and CDR2 are LNHNV and YYDKDF (reference sequence). The CDR3 sequence is 15 residues long. Trimming left V 1 base short and J 3 bases short, with 13 bases between. CDR3: CATSRVGDSFYEQYF. Here the CDR3 DNA reads TGTGCCACCAGCAGAGTCGGGGACTCATTCTACGAGCAGTACTTC.

The chain combines TRBV9 with TRBJ2-7; D call uncertain. V lost 0 bases to trimming and J lost 6 bases, with 7 bases between them. Germline V gives CDR1 SGDLS, CDR2 YYNGEE. The CDR3 is 12 amino acids. This CDR3 is CASSVGGTEQYF. CDR3 bases: TGTGCCAGCAGCGTAGGTGGAACCGAGCAGTACTTC.

The V call is TRBV5-1, the J call TRBJ2-7; the D is unclear. V lost 0 bases, J lost 2 bases, and 6 bases lay in between. This CDR3 spans 13 amino acids. Germline V gene data show CDR1 as SGHRS and CDR2 as YFSETQ. In nucleotides, the CDR3 is TGCGCCAGCAGCTTGGATACAACCTACGAGCAGTACTTC. It specifies CASSLDTTYEQYF.

This clone occurred once. The V and J genes are TRBV4-1 and TRBJ1-5, with D perhaps matching TRBD1 (5 bases). The germline V gene encodes CDR1 MGHRA and CDR2 YSYEKL. This CDR3 is 17 amino acids long. The ends were cut back, 0 bases at V and 2 bases at J, with 14 bases in the middle. The CDR3 region has the DNA TGCGCCAGCAGCCAAGAAATGGGGGGGAGAGGCAATCAGCCCCAGCATTTT. Translation: CASSQEMGGRGNQPQHF.

This clone occurred a few times. The V gene is TRBV28, the J gene TRBJ2-1, with 9 bases aligning to TRBD1. The ends lost 1 base at V and 7 bases at J; junction bases unmatched: 5. Germline assignment: CDR1 MDHEN and CDR2 SYDVKM. CDR3 length equals 15 residues. CDR3 coding DNA: TGTGCCAGCAGTTTATCGGACAGGGGTTTAAATGAGCAGTTCTTC. Protein sequence: CASSLSDRGLNEQFF.

V and J are TRBV7-9 and TRBJ2-5; weak D call: TRBD1 (6 bases). CDR3 length equals 16 residues. Trimming removed 4 bases from V and 4 bases from J, with 19 bases in between. Germline assignment: CDR1 SEHNR and CDR2 FQNEAQ (reference sequence). The CDR3 nucleotides read TGTGCCAGCAGCTCTACGACAGGAAACCTTCCAGAGACCCAGTACTTC. This sequence encodes CASSSTTGNLPETQYF.

This sequence joins TRBV5-6 and TRBJ2-1, with TRBD1 matching 9 bases. The CDR3 spans 14 residues. From germline, CDR1 is SGHDT and CDR2 YYEEEE. The ends lost 3 bases at V and 8 bases at J; junction bases unmatched: 6. DNA of the CDR3: TGTGCCAGCAGCTGGACAGGGGCTCGGGATGAGCAGTTCTTC. It translates to CASSWTGARDEQFF. Based on the CDR3 plus reference TRBV5-6 and TRBJ2-1, the full variable domain is DAGVTQSPTHLIKTRGQQVTLRCSPKSGHDTVSWYQQALGQGPQFIFQYYEEEERQRGNFPDRFSGHQFPNYSSELNVNALLLGDSALYLCASSWTGARDEQFFGPGTRLTVL.

This chain joins TRBV4-2 and TRBJ2-1; D ambiguous. Germline V gene lookup returns CDR1 LGHNA and CDR2 YNFKEQ. The CDR3 loop spans 14 amino acids. V was clipped by 0 bases and J by 0 bases, with 3 bases between them. CDR3 protein: CASSQESSYNEQFF. The DNA for the CDR3 is TGTGCCAGCAGCCAAGAGTCCTCCTACAATGAGCAGTTCTTC.

The CDR3 here is CASSGTKLFNEQFF. The DNA of the CDR3 is TGTGCCAGCAGCGGGACTAAACTATTCAATGAGCAGTTCTTC. The chain links TRBV2 to TRBJ2-1; TRBD2 agrees at 7 bases. CDR1 and CDR2 from the germline V gene are SNHLY and FYNNEI. This CDR3 spans 14 amino acids. Trimming removed 6 bases from V and 6 bases from J; junction bases left unmatched: 8.